This entry lists 13 T cell receptor beta chains sequenced from one sample in a study of human T cells and chemical hapten exposure. The time point denotes: patch test 1, 2 weeks after DPC sensitization. Treatment of the sample: therapeutic diphenylcyclopropenone sensitization with weekly scalp DPC. Total RNA extraction was carried out from unfractionated whole blood. MiXCR was run by TCRdb on the RACE reads, yielding one entry per CDR3 protein. Seen here are about 37,000 distinct CDR3 sequences, just under 6.5% observed once, and the top ten hold 8% to 9.5%. Sample: whole blood, taken in connection with sensitization to the hapten diphenylcyclopropenone (DPC). These receptors were obtained from a woman under 40 with alopecia areata. Some clones in this sample may be carry-over from other donors' samples.

This clonotype was detected only a few times. The J gene is TRBJ2-3, the V gene TRBV6-5; D gene unclear. In germline, CDR1 is MNHEY, CDR2 SVGAGI. This CDR3 is 13 amino acids long. Deletions cut 4 bases from V and 3 bases from J, with 8 bases between. In nucleotides, the CDR3 is TGTGCCAGCAGTTTTGGATGGACAGATACGCAGTATTTT. This codes for CASSFGWTDTQYF.

This clonotype was picked up many times. This sequence joins TRBV7-2 and TRBJ2-1; 8 bases align to TRBD1. The J segment lost 6 bases and the V segment lost 4 bases, leaving 8 bases of the junction unmatched. This CDR3 spans 15 amino acids. CDR1 is SGHTA, CDR2 FQGNSA, per germline. The CDR3 DNA reads as TGTGCCAGCAGCTCTGGGGACAGGCCGCTCAATGAGCAGTTCTTC. Translated: CASSSGDRPLNEQFF.

This clonotype showed up many times. The V and J genes are TRBV12-3 or TRBV12-4 and TRBJ1-6; D is unresolved. V lost 2 bases to trimming and J lost 7 bases, with 9 bases between them. This CDR3 region has 14 residues. The CDR3 nucleotides read TGTGCCAGCAGTTTAAAAAGCGCCAATTCACCCCTCCACTTT. Protein product: CASSLKSANSPLHF.

This clonotype appeared many times. J is TRBJ2-7 and V is TRBV28; possibly TRBD1 for D (6 bases). CDR1 MDHEN and CDR2 SYDVKM come from the germline V gene. The CDR3 runs 19 residues. Between the trimmed V and J ends, which lost 4 bases and 3 bases, there was a span of 28 bases. The CDR3 is CASSSPISRGRRPSYEQYF. For the CDR3, the DNA is TGTGCCAGCAGTTCACCAATATCCAGGGGACGCAGGCCAAGCTACGAGCAGTACTTC.

This clonotype was seen at least ten times. The V call is TRBV6-2 or TRBV6-3, the J call TRBJ2-7, with D possibly being TRBD1 (6 bases). Trimming stripped 6 bases from V and 0 bases from J, with 9 bases between. The CDR3 sequence is 13 residues long. CDR1 MNHEY and CDR2 SVGEGT come from the germline V gene. The CDR3 loop is CASRQGSSYEQYF. The CDR3 coding sequence is TGTGCCAGCAGACAGGGAAGCTCCTACGAGCAGTACTTC.

Concerning this clonotype itself: This may be a read error: a much more frequent sequence differs by one nucleotide. The chain combines TRBV5-1 with TRBJ1-6, with D possibly matching TRBD1 (6 bases). Germline CDR1 reads SGHRS; CDR2 reads YFSETQ. The CDR3 totals 14 residues. CDR3 in amino acids: CAISLGTSNSPLHF. For the CDR3, the DNA is TGCGCCATCAGCTTGGGGACAAGTAATTCACCCCTCCACTTT.

This clonotype was found a few times. This chain links TRBV19 with TRBJ2-5, with D perhaps TRBD2 (6 bases). Germline loops: CDR1 LNHDA, CDR2 SQIVND (reference sequence). The CDR3 length is 13 residues. V was trimmed by 5 bases and J by 0 bases, leaving 7 bases between them. The CDR3 coding sequence is TGTGCCAGTAGTGGCGGGAACCAAGAGACCCAGTACTTC. Amino acids: CASSGGNQETQYF.

The chain employs TRBV19 and TRBJ1-3; tentative D call: TRBD1 (5 bases). Germline CDR1 and CDR2: LNHDA and SQIVND (reference sequence). This CDR3 is built from 15 residues. V was pared by 7 bases and J by 0 bases, with 13 bases between. The CDR3 loop is CASTRGRNSGNTIYF. The CDR3 nucleotides read TGTGCCAGTACACGGGGACGGAACTCTGGAAACACCATATATTTT.

This clonotype has only a few counts. The junction and the germline gene differ at one end; a read error may be behind it. J is TRBJ1-1 and V is TRBV6-2 or TRBV6-3; no clear D gene. There are 16 residues in the CDR3. Germline CDR1 is MNHEY and CDR2 is SVGEGT. Written as DNA, the CDR3 is TGTGCCAACAGTTTATCCCCCTTGAGGGCGAACACTGAAGCTTTCTTT. Translating it yields CANSLSPLRANTEAFF.

This clonotype was detected only a few times. The chain employs TRBV3-1 and TRBJ2-2, with D maybe TRBD2 (6 bases). This CDR3 has 16 residues. The germline V gene has CDR1 LGHDT and CDR2 YNNKEL (reference sequence). Trimming left V 6 bases short and J 0 bases short, with 14 bases between. The CDR3 is CASRRAGGANTGELFF. The CDR3 DNA sequence: TGTGCCAGCAGGAGGGCCGGGGGAGCGAACACCGGGGAGCTGTTTTTT.

V is TRBV7-3 and J is TRBJ2-1; 12 nucleotides align to TRBD2. CDR1 is SGHTA, CDR2 FQGTGA, per germline. After removal of 5 bases from V and 0 bases from J, the junction contained 2 bases not matched to a gene. This CDR3 spans 16 amino acids. The CDR3 bases are TGTGCCAGCAGCCCACTAGCGGGGGGCTCCTACAATGAGCAGTTCTTC. Residues: CASSPLAGGSYNEQFF.

In this sample, this clonotype turned up a few times. CDR3 amino acids: CAISHPSGQLNTEAFF. Written as DNA, the CDR3 is TGTGCCATCAGTCACCCCTCCGGACAGTTGAACACTGAAGCTTTCTTT. The chain recombines TRBV10-3 with TRBJ1-1; tentatively, D is TRBD1 (6 bases). CDR1 is ENHRY, CDR2 SYGVKD, per germline. Deletions cut 5 bases from V and 0 bases from J, with 16 bases between. The CDR3 spans 16 residues.

This clonotype was recorded a few times. V and J are TRBV5-4 and TRBJ2-3; TRBD2 matches at 8 bases. This CDR3 is 15 amino acids long. V shed 3 bases and J 0 bases; nucleotides not matched to a gene: 3. Germline CDR1 reads SGHNT; CDR2 reads YYREEE (reference sequence). The CDR3 spells CASSYSGASTDTQYF. The CDR3 DNA is TGTGCCAGCAGCTATAGCGGGGCCAGCACAGATACGCAGTATTTT.